Listed below are T cell receptor beta chains from one sample, sequenced in a study of blood T cells in healthy people across ages. TCRdb analysed the 5' RACE reads with MiXCR anew, one entry per CDR3 protein. The sample holds some 1.4 million distinct CDR3 sequences; around two fifths are singletons and the top ten take roughly 8.2%. Material for sequencing was blood. Receptor source: a woman between 18 and 29 years old in good health. CDR3s include the opening cysteine and the closing phenylalanine or tryptophan. Fields, in order: V gene, clone size, J gene, D gene, CDR3 protein, CDR3 DNA. A D gene is named only where the DNA matches it firmly. For some rows the clone size is stated as once, few or many, or as a class when expanded; others skip it.

TRBV6-5	-	TRBJ2-1	-	CASRRDGTYNEQFF	TGTGCCAGCAGGCGGGACGGAACCTACAATGAGCAGTTCTTC
TRBV5-1	-	TRBJ2-1	TRBD1	CASCTGDYNEQFF	TGCGCCAGCTGCACAGGGGACTACAATGAGCAGTTCTTC
TRBV7-9	-	TRBJ1-2	TRBD1	CASSLATPTGIDGYTF	TGTGCCAGCAGCTTAGCGACCCCGACAGGGATCGATGGCTACACCTTC
TRBV20-1	-	TRBJ2-3	-	CSAGTAGGADTQYF	TGCAGTGCCGGGACGGCAGGCGGGGCAGATACGCAGTATTTT
TRBV28	-	TRBJ2-7	TRBD1	CASLSSDRGEQYF	TGTGCCAGCTTATCGTCGGACAGGGGCGAGCAGTACTTC
TRBV6-1	-	TRBJ2-1	-	CASGPDRNVNNEQFF	TGTGCCAGCGGACCCGACAGAAACGTTAACAATGAGCAGTTCTTC
TRBV28	-	TRBJ2-3	TRBD2	CASSLAGVNTDTQYF	TGTGCCAGCAGCCTAGCGGGAGTCAACACAGATACGCAGTATTTT
TRBV25-1	-	TRBJ1-1	-	CASSMETEAFF	TGTGCCAGCAGCATGGAGACTGAAGCTTTCTTT
TRBV5-1	-	TRBJ1-1	-	CASSQGQLDEAFF	TGCGCCAGCAGCCAAGGACAGTTAGATGAAGCTTTCTTT
TRBV20-1	-	TRBJ2-7	-	CSAEGERAMWGSNEQYF	TGCAGTGCTGAAGGGGAACGCGCGATGTGGGGCTCGAACGAGCAGTACTTC
TRBV12-3/TRBV12-4	-	TRBJ2-7	TRBD1	CASSSWTGPSYERYF	TGTGCCAGCAGTTCATGGACAGGGCCCTCCTACGAGCGGTATTTC
TRBV27	few	TRBJ2-1	-	CASSFFGAGPYNEQFF	TGTGCCAGCAGTTTCTTCGGCGCGGGGCCCTACAATGAGCAGTTCTTC
TRBV6-5	-	TRBJ1-1	-	CASSYSTATGGRAFF	TGTGCCAGCAGTTACTCGACAGCCACCGGGGGTAGAGCTTTCTTT
TRBV7-2	-	TRBJ1-2	-	CASSSKGGHYGYTF	TGTGCCAGCAGCTCGAAGGGGGGACACTATGGCTACACCTTC
TRBV20-1	few	TRBJ2-3	TRBD2	CSARVDFTSGRTDTQYF	TGCAGTGCTAGAGTCGACTTCACTAGCGGGAGGACAGATACGCAGTATTTT
TRBV6-4	-	TRBJ2-1	TRBD2	CASSDSHTREWDEQFF	TGTGCCAGCAGTGACTCGCATACGCGGGAGTGGGATGAGCAGTTCTTC
TRBV7-8	few	TRBJ2-4	TRBD1	CASSLAHRDRGKKNIQYF	TGTGCCAGCAGCTTAGCCCACCGGGACAGGGGCAAAAAAAACATTCAGTACTTC
TRBV10-2	-	TRBJ2-1	TRBD2	CATARPSGTNEQFF	TGCGCCACCGCAAGGCCTAGCGGGACTAATGAGCAGTTCTTC
TRBV5-4	-	TRBJ2-5	TRBD2	CASSLGTSGKWETQYF	TGTGCCAGCAGCTTGGGTACTAGCGGGAAATGGGAGACCCAGTACTTC
TRBV6-5	few	TRBJ1-2	TRBD1	CASSHGQDWDYTF	TGTGCCAGCAGTCATGGACAGGATTGGGACTACACCTTC
TRBV2	few	TRBJ1-1	-	CASRFSGLLTEAFF	TGTGCCAGCAGGTTTAGTGGGCTTCTGACTGAAGCTTTCTTT
TRBV4-1	few	TRBJ2-7	TRBD2	CASSQGLGGSPEQYF	TGCGCCAGCAGCCAAGGTTTGGGGGGGAGCCCCGAGCAGTACTTC
TRBV4-1	-	TRBJ2-3	-	CASSPADLRGTDTQYF	TGCGCCAGCAGCCCAGCCGACCTTAGGGGTACAGATACGCAGTATTTT
TRBV18	-	TRBJ1-5	-	CASSDGTGGNQPQHF	TGTGCCAGCTCGGACGGGACGGGGGGCAATCAGCCCCAGCATTTT
TRBV20-1	-	TRBJ1-6	-	CSARKTNMQDSPLHF	TGCAGTGCTAGAAAGACAAACATGCAGGATTCACCCCTCCACTTT
TRBV2	few	TRBJ2-1	-	CASSDPKQGTLSYNEQFF	TGTGCCAGCAGTGACCCCAAGCAGGGGACCCTCTCCTACAATGAGCAGTTCTTC
TRBV20-1	few	TRBJ2-7	-	CSAKGPGEQYF	TGCAGTGCTAAGGGCCCGGGGGAGCAGTACTTC
TRBV7-9	-	TRBJ2-7	-	CASSLGTTHFYEQYF	TGTGCCAGCAGCTTAGGGACAACCCATTTCTACGAGCAGTACTTC
TRBV11-2	-	TRBJ1-1	-	CASSPPSPEAFF	TGTGCCAGCAGCCCCCCGAGTCCTGAAGCTTTCTTT
TRBV6-1	-	TRBJ2-7	-	CASRRRPAKGGGIGEQYF	TGTGCCAGCCGAAGAAGACCGGCGAAGGGGGGGGGAATTGGCGAGCAGTACTTC
TRBV7-2	few	TRBJ1-3	-	CASSPGTSGNTIYF	TGTGCCAGCAGCCCCGGGACCTCTGGAAACACCATATATTTT
TRBV10-3	-	TRBJ2-7	-	CAISERPPPPGEQYF	TGTGCCATCAGTGAAAGACCTCCTCCCCCCGGGGAGCAGTACTTC
TRBV11-2	many	TRBJ2-1	-	CASSSGPSGFF	TGTGCCAGCAGCTCCGGCCCTTCGGGGTTCTTC
TRBV20-1	-	TRBJ2-7	-	CSARQGSANEQYF	TGCAGTGCTAGGCAGGGGTCGGCCAATGAGCAGTACTTC
TRBV7-8	few	TRBJ2-5	-	CASSLGRGAVETQYF	TGTGCCAGCAGCTTAGGCCGGGGGGCAGTGGAGACCCAGTACTTC
TRBV6-5	-	TRBJ2-6	-	CASSYEGSTGANVLTF	TGTGCCAGCAGTTACGAGGGGAGTACTGGGGCCAACGTCCTGACTTTC
TRBV18	few	TRBJ1-2	-	CASSPQPLPNYGYTF	TGTGCCAGCTCACCACAGCCGCTGCCAAACTATGGCTACACCTTC
TRBV28	-	TRBJ2-5	-	CASRTHKPNFGETQYF	TGTGCCAGCAGGACCCATAAGCCCAACTTCGGAGAGACCCAGTACTTC
TRBV20-1	-	TRBJ2-3	-	CSATRDSRTDTQYF	TGCAGTGCTACCAGAGACTCGCGCACAGATACGCAGTATTTT
TRBV12-3/TRBV12-4	-	TRBJ2-4	-	CASSPRGQLLLQYF	TGTGCCAGCAGTCCCCGGGGCCAGCTATTACTCCAGTACTTC
TRBV5-1	-	TRBJ2-7	TRBD1	CASSSGTEIYEQYF	TGCGCCAGCAGCTCTGGGACAGAGATTTACGAGCAGTACTTC
TRBV2	-	TRBJ2-2	-	CASSARGSTGELFF	TGTGCCAGCAGTGCCCGGGGAAGTACCGGGGAGCTGTTTTTT
TRBV7-2	-	TRBJ2-7	TRBD1	CAGSLVTGGSYEQYF	TGTGCCGGCAGCTTAGTGACAGGGGGTTCCTACGAGCAGTACTTC
TRBV9	few	TRBJ1-1	-	CASSAGGANTEAFF	TGTGCCAGCAGCGCAGGTGGGGCAAACACTGAAGCTTTCTTT
TRBV10-3	-	TRBJ2-1	-	CAISGSEQSSYNEQFF	TGTGCCATCAGTGGGTCAGAGCAGAGCTCCTACAATGAGCAGTTCTTC
TRBV4-1	-	TRBJ2-3	-	CASSQDVSSDTQYF	TGCGCCAGCAGCCAAGATGTGTCCTCAGATACGCAGTATTTT
TRBV6-6	few	TRBJ1-1	-	CASSYQENTEAFF	TGTGCCAGCAGTTACCAGGAGAACACTGAAGCTTTCTTT
TRBV27	-	TRBJ2-1	-	CASSLGTGLHEQFF	TGTGCCAGCAGTTTAGGAACAGGGCTCCATGAGCAGTTCTTC
TRBV9	few	TRBJ2-4	TRBD2	CASSVDSGSFIKNIQYF	TGTGCCAGCAGCGTAGATAGCGGGAGCTTCATCAAAAACATTCAGTACTTC
TRBV6-6	few	TRBJ2-7	-	CASSRQSPYEQYF	TGTGCCAGCAGTAGACAGTCCCCCTACGAGCAGTACTTC
TRBV7-2	-	TRBJ1-6	-	CASSLTLLSPLHF	TGTGCCAGCAGCTTAACTTTGTTGTCACCCCTCCACTTT
TRBV12-3/TRBV12-4	-	TRBJ1-1	-	CASSLNRRNTEAFF	TGTGCCAGCAGTTTAAACAGAAGGAACACTGAAGCTTTCTTT
TRBV5-1	few	TRBJ2-3	TRBD1	CASSRQDRGDLYF	TGCGCCAGCAGCAGACAAGACAGGGGGGATTTGTATTTT
TRBV5-4	once	TRBJ2-5	-	CASSPPEGITETQYF	TGTGCCAGCAGCCCCCCTGAGGGAATTACAGAGACCCAGTACTTC
TRBV28	-	TRBJ2-1	TRBD2	CASSLPPGLGPNEQFF	TGTGCCAGCAGTTTACCCCCGGGACTAGGGCCCAATGAGCAGTTCTTC